The 20 T cell receptor beta chains below come from one sample, sequenced in a study of response to subunit inactivated influenza vaccine. TCRdb reprocessed the RT-PCR reads with MiXCR, giving one entry per CDR3 protein. The sample has roughly 630,000 distinct CDR3 sequences; around 13% are singletons. Sequencing was performed on PBMCs from blood, taken less than 15 days before vaccination. All receptors come from a man in his fifties who received an inactivated influenza vaccine.

This chain connects TRBV6-2 or TRBV6-3 to TRBJ2-1, with D possibly matching TRBD1 (6 bases). The ends were cut back, 7 bases at V and 7 bases at J, with 17 bases in the middle. Germline assignment: CDR1 MNHEY and CDR2 SVGEGT. CDR3 length: 14 amino acids. The DNA for the CDR3 is TGTGCCAGCAAATCCGAGCAGGGGAGAAATGAGCAGTTCTTC. This encodes CASKSEQGRNEQFF.

The V gene is TRBV6-5, the J gene TRBJ1-1; D is perhaps TRBD1 (5 bases). CDR3 length: 15 residues. V dropped 0 bases and J dropped 4 bases, with 12 bases sitting between them. The germline V gene has CDR1 MNHEY and CDR2 SVGAGI. The CDR3 here is CASSYSGRAGTEAFF. CDR3 sequence (DNA): TGTGCCAGCAGTTACTCGGGCAGGGCGGGCACTGAAGCTTTCTTT.

The genes are TRBV12-3 or TRBV12-4 and TRBJ1-2; no definite D call. The CDR3 consists of 15 residues. V was clipped by 8 bases and J by 6 bases, with 22 bases between them. The CDR3 spells CASGGSSRYGDGYTF. For the CDR3, the DNA is TGTGCCAGCGGAGGAAGTTCGCGGTATGGGGATGGCTACACCTTC.

In its sample, this clonotype was seen a few times. V and J are TRBV5-1 and TRBJ1-6; D unresolved. CDR1 and CDR2 from the germline V gene are SGHRS and YFSETQ. The CDR3 runs to 14 residues. V was trimmed by 3 bases and J by 8 bases, leaving 12 bases between them. The CDR3 here is CASSYGQRDSPLHF. Here the CDR3 DNA reads TGCGCCAGCAGCTATGGGCAGAGGGATTCACCCCTCCACTTT.

This clonotype was detected ten times or more. The V gene is TRBV6-2 or TRBV6-3, the J gene TRBJ2-5, with a weak D call TRBD1 (5 bases). Looked up from germline, CDR1 is MNHEY and CDR2 is SVGEGT. The CDR3 sequence is 13 residues long. V was clipped by 5 bases and J by 0 bases, with 7 bases between them. CDR3 residues: CASSHRNQETQYF. DNA of the CDR3: TGTGCCAGCAGTCACAGGAACCAAGAGACCCAGTACTTC.

This chain connects TRBV6-5 to TRBJ2-5; D may be TRBD1 or TRBD2 (5 bases each). V lost 2 bases, J lost 3 bases, and 13 bases lay in between. The CDR3 runs to 15 residues. The germline CDR1 and CDR2 sequences are MNHEY and SVGAGI. The CDR3 nucleotides are TGTGCCAGCAGTTACCTCGGGACCACTAAAGAGACCCAGTACTTC. Translation: CASSYLGTTKETQYF.

The J gene is TRBJ1-4, the V gene TRBV20-1; 8 nucleotides line up with TRBD1. With 0 bases clipped from V and 8 bases from J, the junction kept 8 bases outside the gene matches. This CDR3 has 15 residues. Germline CDR1 and CDR2: DFQATT and SNEGSKA (reference sequence). For the CDR3, the DNA is TGCAGTGCTAGAGATACAGGGACAGGAGGGGAAAAACTGTTTTTT. It codes for CSARDTGTGGEKLFF.

V is TRBV12-3 or TRBV12-4 and J is TRBJ2-5; D possibly uses TRBD1 or TRBD2 (5 bases each). The CDR3 is made up of 13 amino acids. Deletions cut 4 bases from V and 9 bases from J, with 15 bases between. The CDR3, as DNA: TGTGCCAGCAGTTATCGGCTTGAGGGGCCCCAGTACTTC. It yields the protein CASSYRLEGPQYF.

The V and J genes are TRBV7-6 and TRBJ2-1; TRBD2 aligns across 13 bases. The CDR3 loop spans 18 amino acids. V gave up 4 bases and J gave up 0 bases; unmatched junction bases: 6. The germline V gene has CDR1 SGHVS and CDR2 FNYEAQ. The CDR3 spells CASSSRLAGGLSYNEQFF. The CDR3 DNA is TGTGCCAGCAGCTCCCGACTAGCGGGGGGTCTCTCCTACAATGAGCAGTTCTTC.

The CDR3 loop is CASSYGASGQPQHF. The CDR3 DNA reads as TGTGCCAGCAGTTACGGCGCATCGGGACAGCCCCAGCATTTT. This sequence joins TRBV6-2 or TRBV6-3 and TRBJ1-5, with D unresolved. The germline gives CDR1 MNHEY, CDR2 SVGEGT. With 2 bases removed from V and 7 bases from J, the gap between germline ends came to 12 bases. This CDR3 contains 14 residues.

This clonotype appeared many times. J is TRBJ2-3 and V is TRBV20-1, with 7 bases matching TRBD1. The CDR3 consists of 14 residues. Germline CDR1 reads DFQATT; CDR2 reads SNEGSKA (reference sequence). V dropped 4 bases and J dropped 3; count of bases not matched to a gene: 7. CDR3 bases: TGCAGTGCTAACGTCTGGGGACAGACAGATACGCAGTATTTT. Its translation is CSANVWGQTDTQYF.

The V call is TRBV7-9, the J call TRBJ2-1; D ambiguous. The CDR3 has 14 amino acids. Germline CDR1 is SEHNR and CDR2 is FQNEAQ (reference sequence). Trimming removed 1 base from V and 9 bases from J, with 13 bases in between. As DNA, the CDR3 is TGTGCCAGCAGCTTAGAGGACGAGTATTTTGAGCAGTTCTTC. Translated, it gives CASSLEDEYFEQFF.

The rearrangement links TRBV6-1 to TRBJ2-4; 9 bases fit TRBD1. The CDR3 is 14 residues long. Germline CDR1 MNHNS, CDR2 SASEGT. Trimming removed 10 bases from V and 2 bases from J; junction bases left unmatched: 6. The CDR3 sequence is CATDRGRPKNIQYF. The CDR3 nucleotides read TGTGCCACGGACAGGGGTCGGCCCAAAAACATTCAGTACTTC.

This clonotype was detected ten times or more. This chain uses TRBV6-2 or TRBV6-3 with TRBJ2-1, with 8 positions matching TRBD1. CDR1 and CDR2 (germline): MNHEY, SVGEGT. After removal of 5 bases from V and 3 bases from J, the junction contained 6 bases not matched to a gene. This CDR3 has 15 residues. The CDR3 region is CASSPGTGFYNEQFF. The CDR3 DNA is TGTGCCAGCAGTCCCGGGACAGGTTTCTACAATGAGCAGTTCTTC.

The chain recombines TRBV5-1 with TRBJ2-2; 12 bases fit TRBD2. Per germline, CDR1 SGHRS and CDR2 YFSETQ. The CDR3 is 17 amino acids. The V segment lost 1 base and the J segment 5 bases; nucleotides outside the gene matches: 6. The CDR3: CASSLLAGGPRTGELFF. CDR3 DNA sequence: TGCGCCAGCAGCTTGCTAGCGGGGGGGCCGAGGACCGGGGAGCTGTTTTTT. Combining the CDR3 with reference TRBV5-1 and TRBJ2-2 gives the whole variable domain KAGVTQTPRYLIKTRGQQVTLSCSPISGHRSVSWYQQTPGQGLQFLFEYFSETQRNKGNFPGRFSGRQFSNSRSEMNVSTLELGDSALYLCASSLLAGGPRTGELFFGEGSRLTVL.

The chain links TRBV5-1 to TRBJ1-1, with D unclear. Looked up from germline, CDR1 is SGHRS and CDR2 is YFSETQ. Trimming pared 6 bases from V and 5 bases from J, leaving 20 bases between. This CDR3 has 15 amino acids. CDR3 amino acids: CASTALGQLETEAFF. DNA of the CDR3: TGCGCCAGCACCGCCCTAGGGCAATTAGAGACTGAAGCTTTCTTT.

This clonotype has a handful of counts. The CDR3 coding sequence is TGTGCCAGCAGCTTCGGGAGGGCGAGTACTGAAGCTTTCTTT. Its translation is CASSFGRASTEAFF. V usage is TRBV5-5 and J usage is TRBJ1-1; D is unclear. CDR1 and CDR2 from the germline V gene are SGHKS and YYEKEE (reference sequence). Trimming shortened V by 2 bases and J by 5 bases, and 13 bases separated the two germline ends. The CDR3 loop spans 14 amino acids.

This clonotype showed up many times. DNA of the CDR3: TGTGCCACCCCTCCCCTTCTAGCGGAGCCCACAGATACGCAGTATTTT. It yields the protein CATPPLLAEPTDTQYF. The V gene is TRBV12-3 or TRBV12-4, the J gene TRBJ2-3; TRBD2 matches 7 bases. This CDR3 contains 16 residues. After removal of 10 bases from V and 2 bases from J, the junction contained 15 bases not matched to a gene.

A few counts support this clonotype. CDR3 nucleotides: TGTGCCAGCAGCTCGGAGGTAGCTTACGAGCAGTACTTC. Its translation: CASSSEVAYEQYF. The V and J genes are TRBV11-1 and TRBJ2-7; D is possibly TRBD2 (5 bases). The CDR3 is made up of 13 amino acids. Looked up from germline, CDR1 is SGHAT and CDR2 is FQDESV (reference sequence). V was clipped by 4 bases and J by 4 bases, with 11 bases between them.

This clonotype came up a few times. The chain carries TRBV12-3 or TRBV12-4 and TRBJ1-1; D is unclear. The CDR3 loop spans 13 amino acids. V gave up 5 bases and J gave up 4 bases, with 11 bases separating them. The CDR3 here is CASSTTPATEAFF. CDR3 coding DNA: TGTGCCAGCAGTACAACACCGGCCACTGAAGCTTTCTTT.